This T cell receptor (beta chain) was found in a study of cytomegalovirus exposure and HLA in healthy donors. Background on the study: There were 85 million or so unique TCRs (from HLA-typed donors) in an early data release.

The PCR had 60 Vbeta and 13 Jbeta primers. TCRdb's table, derived via immunoSEQ multiplex PCR, lists solely in-frame clones and lacks some. The sample shows roughly 200,000 clones, approximately 82% of them seen only once. CDR3 size: 15 residues. Germline lookup yields CDR1 MNHNS and CDR2 SASEGT. Trimming left V 0 bases short and J 4 bases short, with 10 bases between. The material sequenced was PBMCs. The receptor was isolated from a man in his late teens or twenties in good health and CMV-seronegative. The genes are TRBV6-1 and TRBJ2-1; D perhaps matches TRBD2 (5 bases). The CDR3 sequence is CASSEARVSYNEQFF. The CDR3 DNA follows: TGTGCCAGCAGTGAAGCGAGGGTTTCGTACAATGAGCAGTTCTTC.